The rows below give T cell receptor beta chains drawn from one sample of a study of identical twins. MiXCR was run by TCRdb on the 5' RACE reads, yielding one entry per CDR3 protein. The data contain a few hundred thousand distinct CDR3 sequences, around 9% of them singletons. Sequencing was done on a sample of naive T cells sorted from blood. These receptors were obtained from a woman aged 50 to 60 in good health. CDR3s include the opening cysteine and the closing phenylalanine or tryptophan. The D gene is left open where the match is weak. Size is omitted from some rows. Given values are once, few, many or a class for expanded clones.

v_call,d_call,j_call,clone_size,cdr3_aa,cdr3_nt
TRBV6-5,TRBD2,TRBJ2-4,-,CASSQTSGLAKNIQYF,TGTGCCAGCAGCCAGACTAGCGGGCTAGCCAAAAACATTCAGTACTTC
TRBV12-3/TRBV12-4,TRBD1,TRBJ1-2,many,CASSYDRVHGYTF,TGTGCCAGCAGTTATGACAGGGTGCATGGCTACACCTTC
TRBV7-9,-,TRBJ2-1,-,CASSSDLQGFPFF,TGTGCCAGCAGCTCGGATTTACAGGGATTTCCGTTCTTC
TRBV3-1,-,TRBJ2-5,-,CASSRGRQEEETQYF,TGTGCCAGCAGCCGGGGCCGACAAGAGGAAGAGACCCAGTACTTC
TRBV5-5,TRBD2,TRBJ2-1,few,CASSLLASGYYNEQFF,TGTGCCAGCAGCTTGCTTGCTAGCGGATACTACAATGAGCAGTTCTTC
TRBV7-9,-,TRBJ2-5,-,CASSLETGLWTQYF,TGTGCCAGCAGCTTAGAGACCGGCCTTTGGACCCAGTACTTC
TRBV11-2,-,TRBJ1-1,many,CASSLEGGSEAFF,TGTGCCAGCAGCTTAGAAGGGGGTTCAGAAGCTTTCTTT
TRBV20-1,TRBD2,TRBJ2-1,many,CSASAAGGGAEQFF,TGCAGTGCTAGTGCTGCGGGAGGGGGCGCAGAGCAGTTCTTC
TRBV12-3/TRBV12-4,TRBD2,TRBJ2-3,-,CASSLARLAGTFSTDTQYF,TGTGCCAGCAGTTTAGCGCGGCTAGCGGGAACTTTTAGCACAGATACGCAGTATTTT
TRBV13,TRBD1,TRBJ1-3,-,CASSLASGTGAATLRNTIYF,TGTGCCAGCAGCTTAGCTTCCGGGACAGGGGCCGCAACCCTCCGAAACACCATATATTTT
TRBV24-1,TRBD2,TRBJ2-5,many,CATSEGLAGMLETQYF,TGTGCCACCAGTGAAGGGCTAGCGGGAATGTTGGAGACCCAGTACTTC
TRBV29-1,TRBD1,TRBJ2-2,many,CSVERGLVGELFF,TGCAGCGTTGAGAGGGGGCTCGTCGGGGAGCTGTTTTTT
TRBV12-3/TRBV12-4,-,TRBJ1-5,-,CASSLRTKQPQHF,TGTGCCAGCAGTTTAAGGACAAAACAGCCCCAGCATTTT
TRBV5-1,TRBD2,TRBJ2-3,-,CASSSAGTSGRAFTDTQYF,TGCGCCAGCAGCTCCGCCGGGACTAGCGGGAGGGCCTTCACAGATACGCAGTATTTT
TRBV20-1,TRBD1,TRBJ1-5,few,CSAREPGQHNQPQHF,TGCAGTGCTAGGGAACCGGGACAGCACAATCAGCCCCAGCATTTT
TRBV25-1,TRBD2,TRBJ2-5,few,CASSEELAGKETQYF,TGTGCCAGCAGTGAAGAACTAGCGGGAAAAGAGACCCAGTACTTC
TRBV11-2,TRBD1,TRBJ2-3,-,CASSHPGTGATDTQYF,TGTGCCAGCAGCCACCCCGGGACAGGGGCCACAGATACGCAGTATTTT
TRBV7-2,-,TRBJ2-1,few,CASSPSTNRVEQFF,TGTGCCAGCAGCCCATCGACTAATCGGGTTGAGCAGTTCTTC
TRBV29-1,-,TRBJ2-1,many,CSVEADPIRELFF,TGCAGCGTTGAAGCGGACCCGATTAGGGAGCTGTTCTTC
TRBV12-3/TRBV12-4,TRBD1,TRBJ2-3,many,CASSLGQGSTDTQYF,TGTGCCAGCAGTCTCGGACAGGGCAGCACAGATACGCAGTATTTT
TRBV6-5,-,TRBJ1-1,few,CASSYSTGGRDAEAFF,TGTGCCAGCAGTTACTCGACCGGCGGCAGGGACGCTGAAGCTTTCTTT
TRBV7-2,-,TRBJ2-7,few,CASSQPGSEQYF,TGTGCCAGCAGCCAACCGGGCTCCGAGCAGTACTTC
TRBV5-6,TRBD1,TRBJ2-7,few,CASSQPGQGKYEQYF,TGTGCCAGCAGCCAACCGGGACAGGGGAAGTACGAGCAGTACTTC
TRBV3-1,TRBD1,TRBJ2-1,few,CASSQRQGLGYNEQFF,TGTGCCAGCAGCCAGCGACAGGGGTTGGGGTACAATGAGCAGTTCTTC
TRBV12-3/TRBV12-4,TRBD2,TRBJ2-1,many,CASRTSGRAQSSYNEQFF,TGTGCCAGCAGGACTAGCGGGAGGGCCCAGAGCTCCTACAATGAGCAGTTCTTC
TRBV6-5,-,TRBJ2-7,few,CASSGNSYEQYF,TGTGCCAGCAGTGGGAACAGCTACGAGCAGTACTTC
TRBV10-3,-,TRBJ1-1,-,CAISGPLENTEAFF,TGTGCCATCAGTGGTCCTTTGGAGAACACTGAAGCTTTCTTT
TRBV4-1,TRBD1,TRBJ2-7,few,CASSRSGTGISYEQYF,TGCGCCAGCAGCCGCTCCGGGACAGGGATATCCTACGAGCAGTACTTC
TRBV10-2,TRBD1,TRBJ2-4,once,CASSERGQGGNIQYF,TGCGCCAGCAGTGAGAGGGGACAGGGCGGAAACATTCAGTACTTC
TRBV14,-,TRBJ1-4,many,CASSQDSSGITNEKLFF,TGTGCCAGCAGCCAAGACTCTTCTGGGATTACTAATGAAAAACTGTTTTTT
TRBV7-8,-,TRBJ2-2,many,CASSRGTANTGELFF,TGTGCCAGCAGCCGCGGGACAGCGAACACCGGGGAGCTGTTTTTT
TRBV4-1,-,TRBJ2-2,-,CASSQVASTGELFF,TGCGCCAGCAGCCAAGTCGCCTCGACCGGGGAGCTGTTTTTT
TRBV24-1,TRBD1,TRBJ2-5,few,CATSDLGTAQETQYF,TGTGCCACCAGTGATTTGGGGACAGCACAAGAGACCCAGTACTTC
TRBV24-1,-,TRBJ2-5,few,CATSVKTLLEETQYF,TGTGCCACCAGTGTAAAGACTCTACTGGAAGAGACCCAGTACTTC
TRBV20-1,-,TRBJ2-3,-,CSARDLTLSADTQYF,TGCAGTGCTAGAGATCTTACGCTATCCGCAGATACGCAGTATTTT
TRBV9,-,TRBJ2-3,few,CASSPLAF,TGTGCCAGCAGCCCCCTCGCCTTT
TRBV5-1,TRBD2,TRBJ2-1,few,CASSLYSGSSYNEQFF,TGCGCCAGCAGCCTCTACAGCGGGAGCTCCTACAATGAGCAGTTCTTC
TRBV5-1,TRBD2,TRBJ2-1,many,CASSLWTSGSFGNEQFF,TGCGCCAGCAGCTTGTGGACTAGCGGGAGTTTCGGTAATGAGCAGTTCTTC
TRBV3-1,-,TRBJ2-1,few,CASSQGSRLSEQFF,TGTGCCAGCAGCCAAGGGTCCAGGCTAAGTGAGCAGTTCTTC
TRBV11-2,-,TRBJ2-1,many,CASSLDLGREQFF,TGTGCCAGCAGCTTAGATCTGGGTAGGGAGCAGTTCTTC
TRBV11-2,TRBD1,TRBJ2-5,-,CASSLDPGQGETQYF,TGTGCCAGCAGCTTAGACCCGGGACAGGGTGAGACCCAGTACTTC
TRBV29-1,TRBD1,TRBJ2-7,few,CSVNRQGGSYEQYF,TGCAGCGTTAACCGACAGGGGGGATCCTACGAGCAGTACTTC
TRBV2,-,TRBJ2-3,once,CASPPGGYTDTQYF,TGTGCCAGCCCCCCCGGGGGTTACACAGATACGCAGTATTTT
TRBV27,-,TRBJ1-1,-,CASSARLPEAFF,TGTGCCAGCAGCGCCCGCCTCCCTGAAGCTTTCTTT
TRBV3-1,-,TRBJ2-2,many,CASSQVPGELFF,TGTGCCAGCAGCCAAGTACCCGGGGAGCTGTTTTTT
TRBV20-1,TRBD2,TRBJ2-3,many,CSARVLAGADTQYF,TGCAGTGCTAGAGTCCTAGCGGGAGCAGATACGCAGTATTTT
TRBV12-3/TRBV12-4,-,TRBJ2-5,many,CASSLTLADYGRETQYF,TGTGCCAGCAGTTTAACCTTGGCAGATTATGGGAGAGAGACCCAGTACTTC
TRBV5-1,-,TRBJ2-5,-,CASGGGVETQYF,TGCGCCAGCGGGGGGGGCGTGGAGACCCAGTACTTC
TRBV6-4,-,TRBJ1-1,many,CASSVNPNTEAFF,TGTGCCAGCAGTGTAAATCCGAACACTGAAGCTTTCTTT
TRBV4-1,-,TRBJ2-7,-,CASSRGNYEQYF,TGCGCCAGCAGCCGCGGTAACTACGAGCAGTACTTC
TRBV21-1,-,TRBJ1-5,many,CASAGDSQGQPQHF,TGTGCCAGCGCAGGGGACAGCCAGGGGCAGCCCCAGCATTTT
TRBV5-1,TRBD1,TRBJ2-1,-,CASRQGAMNEQFF,TGCGCCAGCCGACAGGGGGCGATGAATGAGCAGTTCTTC